This T cell receptor (beta chain) appears in the sequencing data of a study of blood T cell repertoires in COVID-19. Produced via immunoSEQ multiplex PCR; TCRdb's table is partial and in-frame only. Of more than 90,000 clones detected, approximately 84% appear once; the ten largest clones hold approximately 1.5%. The clonotype was recovered from a man between 35 and 55 years old with acute or convalescent COVID-19. Sequencing was done on a sample of peripheral blood.

The CDR3 DNA reads TGCAGTGCTAGGGGAGGGGGAGCTTTCTTT. Amino acid sequence: CSARGGGAFF. The chain couples TRBV20-1 to TRBJ1-1, with a possible D match to TRBD1 (6 bases). Germline loops: CDR1 DFQATT, CDR2 SNEGSKA (reference sequence). The V end lost 3 bases, the J end lost 10 bases, and 9 bases lay between the germline ends. The CDR3 consists of 10 residues.